The 22 T cell receptor beta chains given below trace back to one sample, sequenced in a study of cytomegalovirus exposure and HLA in healthy donors. The primer mix had 60 Vbeta and 13 Jbeta primers. Produced via immunoSEQ multiplex PCR; TCRdb's table is partial and in-frame only. The repertoire holds 150,000 or so clones, with around 9.7% as singletons. Material: PBMCs. Receptors originate from a man aged 50-60 years in good health and CMV-seronegative.

The table lists this clone with a few counts. CDR3 loop: CASKTGANYGYTF. In nucleotides, the CDR3 is TGCGCCAGCAAGACAGGGGCTAACTATGGCTACACCTTC. The chain links TRBV5-1 to TRBJ1-2, with 8 bases that match TRBD1. Germline CDR1 and CDR2: SGHRS and YFSETQ. CDR3 length: 13 residues. The J segment lost 0 bases and the V segment lost 6 bases, leaving 1 base of the junction unmatched.

This clone was counted between two and nine times. The chain has TRBV4-1 and TRBJ2-1, with 8 bases lining up with TRBD1. Unmatched junction bases numbered 10, after V lost 4 bases and J lost 2 bases. Looked up from germline, CDR1 is MGHRA and CDR2 is YSYEKL. This CDR3 spans 17 amino acids. CDR3 bases: TGCGCCAGCAGCCTTACAGGGGGAGCTAATACCTACAATGAGCAGTTCTTC. It encodes CASSLTGGANTYNEQFF.

This clone was picked up many times. The chain couples TRBV5-5 to TRBJ2-6, with 7 bases matching TRBD1. CDR3 length equals 17 residues. V shed 2 bases and J 0 bases; nucleotides not matched to a gene: 5. From germline, CDR1 is SGHKS and CDR2 YYEKEE (reference sequence). The CDR3 coding sequence is TGTGCCAGCAGCTTACCCGGGACAGCCTCTGGGGCCAACGTCCTGACTTTC. This codes for CASSLPGTASGANVLTF.

This clone has more than one count but fewer than ten. The chain is built from TRBV9 and TRBJ2-2, with 12 bases fitting TRBD2. V gave up 0 bases and J gave up 5 bases; unmatched junction bases: 2. The CDR3 spans 16 residues. Germline CDR1 SGDLS, CDR2 YYNGEE. The CDR3 bases are TGTGCCAGCAGCGTAGCTAGCGGGGGGGGGACCGGGGAGCTGTTTTTT. Translated: CASSVASGGGTGELFF.

This clone has only a few counts. The chain recombines TRBV14 with TRBJ1-2; 7 bases align to TRBD1. CDR1 and CDR2 (germline): SGHDN, FVKESK. This CDR3 region has 14 residues. V gave up 3 bases and J gave up 6 bases; unmatched junction bases: 7. CDR3 sequence (DNA): TGTGCCAGCAGCCAGTTAACAGGGGTCGATGGCTACACCTTC. Amino acids: CASSQLTGVDGYTF.

The chain couples TRBV7-6 to TRBJ1-1; a weak D match, TRBD1 (6 bases). Germline loops: CDR1 SGHVS, CDR2 FNYEAQ. The CDR3 sequence is 16 residues long. V lost 5 bases, J lost 1 base, and 17 bases lay in between. CDR3: CASSPTDPRGNTEAFF. CDR3 nucleotides: TGTGCCAGCAGCCCAACGGATCCCAGGGGGAACACTGAAGCTTTCTTT. The full variable domain, rest sourced from reference TRBV7-6 and TRBJ1-1, is GAGVSQSPRYKVTKRGQDVALRCDPISGHVSLYWYRQALGQGPEFLTYFNYEAQQDKSGLPNDRFSAERPEGSISTLTIQRTEQRDSAMYRCASSPTDPRGNTEAFFGQGTRLTVV.

This clone was counted a few times. The rearrangement links TRBV11-1 to TRBJ2-2, with TRBD1 matching over 10 bases. V shed 5 bases and J 6 bases; nucleotides not matched to a gene: 3. The CDR3 is 14 amino acids. Per germline, CDR1 SGHAT and CDR2 FQDESV (reference sequence). The DNA for the CDR3 is TGTGCCAGCAGCCCCGGACAGGGGGCCGGGGAGCTGTTTTTT. Residues: CASSPGQGAGELFF. Supplemented by reference TRBV11-1 and TRBJ2-2, the full variable domain reads EAEVAQSPRYKITEKSQAVAFWCDPISGHATLYWYRQILGQGPELLVQFQDESVVDDSQLPKDRFSAERLKGVDSTLKIQPAELGDSAMYLCASSPGQGAGELFFGEGSRLTVL.

V gene TRBV2 combines with J gene TRBJ2-7, with D tentatively TRBD1 (6 bases). The ends were cut back, 4 bases at V and 3 bases at J, with 13 bases in the middle. The germline V gene has CDR1 SNHLY and CDR2 FYNNEI. The CDR3 sequence is 14 residues long. CDR3 coding DNA: TGTGCCAGCAGTGTTCTGGGGGCCATCTACGAGCAGTACTTC. Its translation is CASSVLGAIYEQYF.

The chain is built from TRBV7-6 and TRBJ2-3, with 8 bases identical to TRBD2. Germline values: CDR1 SGHVS, CDR2 FNYEAQ. Trimming took 1 base from V and 0 from J; bases not matched to a gene: 3. This CDR3 is 16 amino acids long. The CDR3 spells CASSLGGGGSTDTQYF. CDR3 sequence (DNA): TGTGCCAGCAGCTTAGGTGGCGGGGGGAGCACAGATACGCAGTATTTT.

This sequence joins TRBV15 and TRBJ1-1; D is unresolved. CDR1 is LNHNV and CDR2 is YYDKDF in the germline V gene (reference sequence). V lost 1 base and J 2 bases, leaving 8 bases between the germline ends. The CDR3 has 14 amino acids. CDR3 sequence (DNA): TGTGCCACCAGCAGAGTTTTCCAAAACACTGAAGCTTTCTTT. It specifies CATSRVFQNTEAFF. Full variable domain (outside the CDR3, taken from reference TRBV15 and TRBJ1-1): DAMVIQNPRYQVTQFGKPVTLSCSQTLNHNVMYWYQQKSSQAPKLLFHYYDKDFNNEADTPDNFQSRRPNTSFCFLDIRSPGLGDTAMYLCATSRVFQNTEAFFGQGTRLTVV.

This clone was seen only a few times. J is TRBJ1-2 and V is TRBV9; 8 positions agree with TRBD1. This CDR3 has 14 amino acids. J was trimmed by 7 bases and V by 4 bases; bases with no gene match: 9. From germline, CDR1 is SGDLS and CDR2 YYNGEE. The CDR3, as DNA: TGTGCCAGCAGCTCAGCAGGGGGCACTAGTGGCTACACCTTC. Residues: CASSSAGGTSGYTF.

This chain joins TRBV9 and TRBJ2-5, with TRBD2 matching 7 bases. CDR3 length: 16 amino acids. Unmatched junction bases numbered 10, after V lost 3 bases and J lost 2 bases. The V gene's germline CDR1 is SGDLS and CDR2 YYNGEE. The CDR3 nucleotides are TGTGCCAGCAGCGCGGGGACGGGGGGTACACAAGAGACCCAGTACTTC. It translates to CASSAGTGGTQETQYF. The complete variable domain, with remaining parts taken from reference TRBV9 and TRBJ2-5, reads DSGVTQTPKHLITATGQRVTLRCSPRSGDLSVYWYQQSLDQGLQFLIQYYNGEERAKGNILERFSAQQFPDLHSELNLSSLELGDSALYFCASSAGTGGTQETQYFGPGTRLLVL.

About this clone: Other nucleotide sequences from this sample produce the same CDR3. This sequence joins TRBV29-1 and TRBJ1-2; a possible D gene is TRBD1 (6 bases). Trimming left V 5 bases short and J 4 bases short, with 17 bases between. The CDR3 is 14 residues long. Germline-derived CDR1 and CDR2 are SQVTM and ANQGSEA. CDR3 sequence reads: CSVYLRGRSYGYTF. For the CDR3, the DNA is TGCAGCGTTTACCTCAGGGGCAGAAGCTATGGCTACACCTTC. Complete variable domain (other parts from reference TRBV29-1 and TRBJ1-2): SAVISQKPSRDICQRGTSLTIQCQVDSQVTMMFWYRQQPGQSLTLIATANQGSEATYESGFVIDKFPISRPNLTFSTLTVSNMSPEDSSIYLCSVYLRGRSYGYTFGSGTRLTVV.

The table lists this clone with a few counts. The chain carries TRBV29-1 and TRBJ1-2; TRBD1 aligns across 9 bases. The CDR3 is 15 amino acids. Trimming cost V 3 bases and J 4 bases; bases outside gene matches: 9. The V gene's germline CDR1 is SQVTM and CDR2 ANQGSEA. The DNA for the CDR3 is TGCAGCGTTGACGTGGGACAGGGAGTTTTCTATGGCTACACCTTC. Protein product: CSVDVGQGVFYGYTF. The full variable domain, in which reference TRBV29-1 and TRBJ1-2 provide the parts outside the CDR3, is SAVISQKPSRDICQRGTSLTIQCQVDSQVTMMFWYRQQPGQSLTLIATANQGSEATYESGFVIDKFPISRPNLTFSTLTVSNMSPEDSSIYLCSVDVGQGVFYGYTFGSGTRLTVV.

This clone was recorded a few times. The chain recombines TRBV9 with TRBJ2-7; maybe TRBD2 (6 bases). The CDR3 is 13 amino acids. V dropped 4 bases and J dropped 2 bases, with 10 bases sitting between them. Germline V gene lookup returns CDR1 SGDLS and CDR2 YYNGEE. The CDR3 DNA sequence: TGTGCCAGCAGCACGGGACTGGCCTACGAGCAGTACTTC. This translates into CASSTGLAYEQYF.

This clone has more than one count but fewer than ten. The rearrangement joins TRBV7-9 to TRBJ2-2; 14 positions agree with TRBD2. V was pared by 3 bases and J by 6 bases, with 12 bases of the junction left unmatched. The CDR3 contains 19 residues. Germline-derived CDR1 and CDR2 are SEHNR and FQNEAQ (reference sequence). This CDR3 is CASSFTRTSGRRDPGELFF. The CDR3 DNA reads as TGTGCCAGCAGCTTTACTAGGACTAGCGGGAGGCGGGATCCCGGGGAGCTGTTTTTT.

This chain uses TRBV10-2 with TRBJ2-7, with TRBD1 identical over 11 bases. The trim removed 3 bases at V and 6 bases at J, leaving 10 bases unmatched. The CDR3 loop spans 16 amino acids. Per germline, CDR1 WSHSY and CDR2 SAAADI. This CDR3 is CASSEGQGASLPEQYF. Here the CDR3 DNA reads TGCGCCAGCAGTGAAGGACAGGGGGCCTCCTTACCCGAGCAGTACTTC.

The V and J genes are TRBV9 and TRBJ2-2, with 7 bases lining up with TRBD1. This CDR3 has 16 amino acids. Germline V gives CDR1 SGDLS, CDR2 YYNGEE. Losses at the gene ends were 0 bases for V and 0 bases for J; bases not matched to a gene: 2. CDR3 nucleotide sequence: TGTGCCAGCAGCGTAGTAGGACAGGCGAACACCGGGGAGCTGTTTTTT. Its translation is CASSVVGQANTGELFF.

This chain links TRBV11-2 with TRBJ2-1, with D perhaps TRBD1 (6 bases). The CDR3 has 15 amino acids. Looked up from germline, CDR1 is SGHAT and CDR2 is FQNNGV. V lost 5 bases and J lost 0, with 11 bases in between. The CDR3 bases are TGTGCCAGCAGCACGGGACACAGCTCCTACAATGAGCAGTTCTTC. This translates into CASSTGHSSYNEQFF.

This clone was detected only a few times. This rearrangement joins TRBV7-9 to TRBJ2-6; possible D gene TRBD1, 5 bases. V lost 3 bases and J lost 2, with 8 bases in between. CDR3 size: 15 residues. Germline lookup yields CDR1 SEHNR and CDR2 FQNEAQ (reference sequence). For the CDR3, the DNA is TGTGCCAGCAGCTTTTCAGGGACTGGGGCCAACGTCCTGACTTTC. Its protein is CASSFSGTGANVLTF.

This clone has a handful of counts. The chain joins TRBV5-1 to TRBJ2-2; TRBD1 is a possible D gene (5 bases). Between the trimmed V and J ends, which lost 3 bases and 5 bases, there was a span of 8 bases. In germline, CDR1 is SGHRS, CDR2 YFSETQ. The CDR3 has 13 amino acids. In DNA form, the CDR3 reads TGCGCCAGCAGCTACCAGGGAACCGGGGAGCTGTTTTTT. Its protein is CASSYQGTGELFF.

This sequence joins TRBV5-1 and TRBJ1-1, with TRBD1 matching 9 bases. V lost 3 bases to trimming and J lost 0 bases; unmatched junction nucleotides: 9. The CDR3 runs 17 residues. Per germline, CDR1 SGHRS and CDR2 YFSETQ. The chain's CDR3 is CASSSSGQGSVNTEAFF. CDR3 DNA: TGCGCCAGCAGCTCGTCCGGACAGGGGAGCGTGAACACTGAAGCTTTCTTT.